This record covers a single T cell receptor beta chain. TCRdb's table, derived via immunoSEQ multiplex PCR, lists solely in-frame clones and lacks some. This table holds a few million clones, around nine tenths found once. The donors, all of them Caucasian adults, lived in Nashville, Tennessee. CD4+ cell separation produced CD45RA+ naive and CD45RA-negative memory subsets. The entry originates in a study of shared clonotypes between healthy human individuals. The overall study: The cohort comprised a couple of women and a few men. Their ages spanned 18 to 49 years.

Sequenced sample: naive CD4+ T cells sorted from blood. Subset in this sample: CD45RA+ positively selected. The source of this sequence is a man aged 18 to 29 in good health.

CDR3: CASSRDRVGNQYF. CDR3 DNA sequence: TGCGCCAGCAGCCGGGACAGGGTTGGGAATCAGTACTTC. The chain employs TRBV5-1 and TRBJ2-7, with 9 bases that match TRBD1. Looked up from germline, CDR1 is SGHRS and CDR2 is YFSETQ. Germline trimming cut 4 bases from V and 10 bases from J; bases unmatched to any gene: 9. The CDR3 is 13 amino acids.